These 7 T cell receptor beta chains originate from one sample sequenced in a study of control samples from healthy donors and cancer patients. Profiled with immunoSEQ multiplex PCR; TCRdb holds only in-frame clones, not every one. The data hold about 170,000 clones, with roughly 89% observed a single time. Sequencing used blood. The receptors here all came from a man in his thirties or forties in good health.

J is TRBJ2-2 and V is TRBV18, with unresolved D. Trimming cost V 6 bases and J 4 bases, with 6 bases left between them. From germline, CDR1 is KGHSH and CDR2 LQKENI. CDR3 length: 12 amino acids. The DNA of the CDR3 is TGTGCCAGCTCCCGAGGCACCGGGGAGCTGTTTTTT. As protein: CASSRGTGELFF.

This clone turned up a few times. V gene TRBV19 combines with J gene TRBJ2-2; no reliable D call. The V end was cut by 7 bases, the J end by 0 bases, with 15 bases between. The germline V gene has CDR1 LNHDA and CDR2 SQIVND (reference sequence). The CDR3 has 16 amino acids. As DNA, the CDR3 is TGTGCCAGTACCAACTCCCAGCGACCGAACACCGGGGAGCTGTTTTTT. Protein: CASTNSQRPNTGELFF.

This clone was picked up one time. DNA for the CDR3: TGCGCCAGCAGTCCTACAATGAACACTGAAGCTTTCTTT. This encodes CASSPTMNTEAFF. The chain has TRBV5-1 and TRBJ1-1; D gene ambiguous. The CDR3 runs to 13 residues. Between the trimmed V and J ends, which lost 5 bases and 0 bases, there was a span of 8 bases. The germline V gene has CDR1 SGHRS and CDR2 YFSETQ.

The rearrangement joins TRBV3-1 (or the pseudogene TRBV3-2) to TRBJ1-3; no definite D call. Germline loops: CDR1 LGHDT, CDR2 YNNKEL (reference sequence). This CDR3 comprises 15 residues. V lost 1 base and J lost 0, with 7 bases in between. CDR3 DNA sequence: TGTGCCAGCAGCCAAGGGGGTTTCTCTGGAAACACCATATATTTT. The encoded protein is CASSQGGFSGNTIYF.

Notes on this clone: The DNA is omitted, as the CDR3 cannot be located on it reliably, and the CDR3 follows TCRdb's listing. The chain combines TRBV27 with TRBJ1-1; TRBD1 reflects the table's D call only, with no check against the DNA. Looked up from germline, CDR1 is MNHEY and CDR2 is SMNVEV (reference sequence). The CDR3 spans 14 amino acids, including both terminal residues. The CDR3 is CASSILGHLNEAFF.

This clone came up once. V usage is TRBV7-9 and J usage is TRBJ2-2; D uncertain. Germline CDR1 is SEHNR and CDR2 is FQNEAQ (reference sequence). The CDR3 consists of 15 residues. Trimming took off 0 bases at V and 6 bases at J, with 11 bases between the two ends. CDR3 residues: CASSLAGSRPGELFF. In DNA form, the CDR3 reads TGTGCCAGCAGCTTAGCGGGTAGTAGGCCCGGGGAGCTGTTTTTT.

The gene calls are TRBV15 and TRBJ2-1, with 10 nucleotides matching TRBD2. The CDR3 length is 18 residues. Germline CDR1 LNHNV, CDR2 YYDKDF (reference sequence). Trimming at V came to 1 base and at J to 3 bases, leaving 9 bases not matched to a gene. DNA for the CDR3: TGTGCCACCAGCAGAGTACTAGCGGGACCCCGAGGCTACAATGAGCAGTTCTTC. It codes for CATSRVLAGPRGYNEQFF.